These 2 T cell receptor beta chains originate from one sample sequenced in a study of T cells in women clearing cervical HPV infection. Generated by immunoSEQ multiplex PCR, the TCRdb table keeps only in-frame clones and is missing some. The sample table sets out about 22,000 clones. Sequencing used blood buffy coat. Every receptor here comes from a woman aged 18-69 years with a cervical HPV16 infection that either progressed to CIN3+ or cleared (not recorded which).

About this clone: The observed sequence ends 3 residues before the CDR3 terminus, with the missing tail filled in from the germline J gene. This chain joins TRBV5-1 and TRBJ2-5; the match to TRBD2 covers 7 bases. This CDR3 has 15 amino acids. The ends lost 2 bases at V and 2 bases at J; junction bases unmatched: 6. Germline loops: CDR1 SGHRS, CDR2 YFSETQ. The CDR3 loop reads CASSFPSGRQETQYF. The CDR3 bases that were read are TGCGCCAGCAGCTTCCCTAGCGGTAGACAAGAGACC.

CDR3 protein: CASSLDQGTTPYEQYF. The covered CDR3 bases are TGTGCCAGCAGTTTAGATCAGGGGACAACTCCATACGAG. This rearrangement joins TRBV12-3 or TRBV12-4 to TRBJ2-7; the D gene is possibly TRBD1 (6 bases). The CDR3 end lies 3 residues beyond the end of the read and is filled in from the germline J gene. V shed 1 base and J shed 4 bases, with 17 bases lying between them. This CDR3 has 16 amino acids.